This TCR beta chain derives from a study of T cells expressing NK-cell markers. About the study: TCR beta repertoires came from sorted CD3+CD56+NKG2C+, CD3+CD56+NKG2C- and CD3+CD56-NKG2C+ T cells.

Overall study findings and caveats: Expanded NKG2C+ T cell clones were not confirmed as HCMV-specific.

From germline, CDR1 is SGHVS and CDR2 FQNEAQ. This CDR3 region has 17 residues. TCRdb reprocessed the 5' RACE reads, keeping one entry per CDR3 protein, no DNA. The sample features roughly 390,000 distinct CDR3 sequences, with around 4.9% in its top ten. A word on this clonotype: Its target is not known.

This chain links TRBV7-8 with TRBJ2-5; absent DNA, TCRdb's TRBD2 call cannot be checked. This clonotype was sampled from a man aged 18-69 years in good health. Sequencing input: blood T cells: a sorted CD56 or NKG2C T cell subset, CD4+ or CD8+ T cells, or bulk PBMC T cells (not recorded which). The CDR3 protein is CASSSPTSLALEETQYF.